These 3 T cell receptor beta chains share one sample of origin, sequenced in a study of blood T cell repertoires in COVID-19. Assay used: immunoSEQ multiplex PCR; TCRdb lists only in-frame clones, some missing. Of about 180,000 clones in the sample, roughly 82% were seen once. Sequenced material: peripheral blood. These receptors originate from a woman in her 70s with acute or convalescent COVID-19.

The rearrangement joins TRBV28 to TRBJ2-7; tentatively, D is TRBD1 (5 bases). The germline gives CDR1 MDHEN, CDR2 SYDVKM. This CDR3 has 15 residues. V lost 2 bases to trimming and J lost 1 base, with 12 bases between them. The DNA of the CDR3 is TGTGCCAGCAGTTTAGCTACAGGAAGATCCTACGAGCAGTACTTC. The encoded protein is CASSLATGRSYEQYF.

This chain joins TRBV30 and TRBJ2-2; 7 bases are a match to TRBD2. V lost 3 bases, J lost 1 base, and 2 bases stayed unmatched. Germline V gives CDR1 GTSNPN, CDR2 SVGIG (reference sequence). CDR3 length: 14 residues. The CDR3 DNA reads TGTGCCTGGAGCAGCGGGGTGAACACCGGGGAGCTGTTTTTT. Amino acids: CAWSSGVNTGELFF.

The sample holds a few counts of this clone. The chain is built from TRBV5-1 and TRBJ1-1; D is perhaps TRBD1 (5 bases). The CDR3 sequence is 15 residues long. The V gene lost 4 bases and the J gene lost 4 bases, with 17 bases spanning the gap. Germline V gene lookup returns CDR1 SGHRS and CDR2 YFSETQ. The CDR3, as DNA: TGCGCCAGCAGCCCTCCGGGGGGTACTGGCACTGAAGCTTTCTTT. Translated: CASSPPGGTGTEAFF.